Listed here are 6 T cell receptor beta chains from one sample, sequenced in a study of T cells after yellow fever vaccination. TCRdb analysed the 5' RACE reads with MiXCR anew, one entry per CDR3 protein. The table has approximately 240,000 distinct CDR3 sequences, about 3.9% seen once; the top ten hold 19%. Sequences were derived from PBMCs, sampled 15 days after the yellow fever booster vaccination. All receptors derive from a man aged 18 to 29 who received the YFV17D yellow fever vaccine.

This clonotype has ten or more counts. Written as DNA, the CDR3 is TGCAGTGCTAGAGATATTACAGTCTCCTACGAGCAGTACGTC. Translation gives CSARDITVSYEQYV. The chain is built from TRBV20-1 and TRBJ2-7; D unclear. The CDR3 extends over 14 amino acids. Trimming cost V 0 bases and J 0 bases, with 9 bases left between them. Germline V gene sequence: CDR1 DFQATT, CDR2 SNEGSKA (reference sequence).

The sample holds a few counts of this clonotype. CDR3 amino acids: CASVARGSEQYV. Written as DNA, the CDR3 is TGTGCCAGCGTCGCTCGCGGGAGCGAGCAGTACGTC. The genes are TRBV6-6 and TRBJ2-7, with 7 bases aligning to TRBD2. This CDR3 region has 12 residues. Germline-derived CDR1 and CDR2 are MNHNY and SVGAGI (reference sequence). The ends lost 8 bases at V and 6 bases at J; junction bases unmatched: 7.

This clonotype has at least ten counts. The V and J genes are TRBV7-2 and TRBJ2-5; D might be TRBD2 (5 bases). The ends were cut back, 5 bases at V and 4 bases at J, with 17 bases in the middle. This CDR3 region has 15 residues. Germline values: CDR1 SGHTA, CDR2 FQGNSA. This CDR3 is CASSAGNFEAETQYF. In DNA form, the CDR3 reads TGTGCCAGCAGCGCCGGGAACTTTGAGGCAGAGACCCAGTACTTC.

This clonotype was counted ten times or more. V gene TRBV20-1 combines with J gene TRBJ1-1, with D tentatively TRBD1 (5 bases). The CDR3 covers 15 residues. Trimming cost V 1 base and J 1 base, with 13 bases left between them. Germline loops: CDR1 DFQATT, CDR2 SNEGSKA (reference sequence). The CDR3 protein is CSARALGVSNTEAFF. CDR3 nucleotide sequence: TGCAGTGCTAGAGCATTGGGGGTTTCGAACACTGAAGCTTTCTTT.

This clonotype has ten or more counts. V is TRBV4-3 and J is TRBJ2-7, with TRBD1 matching over 7 bases. V shed 0 bases, J shed 6 bases, and the junction held 5 bases outside the gene matches. This CDR3 has 14 residues. Germline V gene lookup returns CDR1 LGHNA and CDR2 YSLEER. This CDR3 reads CASSQEAGGREQYF. The CDR3 DNA reads TGCGCCAGCAGCCAAGAGGCAGGGGGTCGCGAGCAGTACTTC.

In its sample, this clonotype was seen many times. The rearrangement uses TRBV6-5 and TRBJ2-2; 9 bases are a match to TRBD1. Germline V gives CDR1 MNHEY, CDR2 SVGAGI. V was clipped by 8 bases and J by 3 bases; unmatched bases: 4. The CDR3 is made up of 14 amino acids. The CDR3 bases are TGTGCCAGCTGGGACAGGGAACACACCGGGGAGCTGTTTTTT. It codes for CASWDREHTGELFF.